This T cell receptor (beta chain) was profiled in a study of CD8 T cells in Susac syndrome. As for this clonotype: Its antigen remains unidentified.

When the RNA was reverse transcribed, random hexamers were used with an input of roughly 0.5 to 1 ug. TCRdb independently ran MiXCR on the immunoSEQ multiplex PCR reads; one entry per CDR3 protein. The sample records about 140,000 distinct CDR3 sequences, approximately 95% being singletons. The V and J ends lost 2 bases and 6 bases respectively, with 14 bases between them. Germline V gene sequence: CDR1 KGHSH, CDR2 LQKENI. The CDR3 is 14 amino acids. Those who served as multiple sclerosis controls were treatment-naive patients with stable or active relapsing-remitting disease. Findings and caveats of the study: It was acknowledged by the study that relatively few individuals were included in its TCR sequencing and HLA analysis.

Sequenced sample: CD4+ T cells from PBMCs. The TCR was taken from a human donor with multiple sclerosis. The chain couples TRBV18 to TRBJ2-7; D is uncertain. The CDR3 DNA follows: TGTGCCAGCTCACCAGCGTCAGGAGTTTTCGAGCAGTACTTC. Encoded protein: CASSPASGVFEQYF.